This TCR beta chain was identified during a study of blood T cells in healthy people across ages. The CDR3 has 13 residues. Germline V gene data show CDR1 as SGDLS and CDR2 as YYNGEE. With 0 bases removed from V and 4 bases from J, the gap between germline ends came to 4 bases. A J-beta primer mix and a sample-barcoded 5' primer were used in a second PCR of roughly 6 to 12 cycles. TCRdb re-called the 5' RACE reads through MiXCR, storing one row per CDR3 protein. The sample yields 760,000 or so distinct CDR3 sequences, around 25% seen once. These data were also filed under a second study, of T cells of mothers and their children.

The specimen sequenced was blood. This sequence originates from a boy aged 5-17 years in good health. The chain is built from TRBV9 and TRBJ2-2, with D unresolved. CDR3 region: CASSVASTGELFF. CDR3 nucleotides: TGTGCCAGCAGCGTAGCGTCCACCGGGGAGCTGTTTTTT.